The rows below give T cell receptor beta chains drawn from one sample of a study of cytomegalovirus exposure and HLA in healthy donors. Clones were read by immunoSEQ multiplex PCR, and TCRdb kept only the in-frame ones, dropping some. The sample shows around 150,000 clones, around 79% of them seen only once. Material for sequencing was PBMCs. All receptors come from a woman in her forties or fifties in good health and CMV-seropositive. Each CDR3 is given with its conserved first and last residue. The D gene is left open where the match is weak. Clone size is shown for a subset of rows, as once, few, many or a class of expanded clone.

v_call	d_call	j_call	clone_size	cdr3_nt	cdr3_aa
TRBV9	TRBD2	TRBJ2-2	NA	TGTGCCAGCAGTTTCGGGACTAGCGGGAGAACCGGGGAGCTGTTTTTT	CASSFGTSGRTGELFF
TRBV11-2	TRBD1	TRBJ1-6	few	TGTGCCAGCAGCTTAGGGGACAGGGCTCCCTATAATTCACCCCTCCACTTT	CASSLGDRAPYNSPLHF
TRBV4-1	NA	TRBJ2-1	NA	TGCGCCAGCAGCCAAGACGTTTTGGTCAGGGCCAATGAGCAGTTCTTC	CASSQDVLVRANEQFF
TRBV7-3	TRBD2	TRBJ2-3	few	TGTGCCAGCAGCTCTTGGGGGGGACGCACAGATACGCAGTATTTT	CASSSWGGRTDTQYF
TRBV6-5	TRBD2	TRBJ2-7	NA	TGTGCCAGCAGTCGACTAGCCTCCGAGCAGTACTTC	CASSRLASEQYF
TRBV13	NA	TRBJ1-5	NA	TGTGCCAGCAGCTTATTAGGGGGACCGCCCCAGCATTTT	CASSLLGGPPQHF
TRBV7-8	NA	TRBJ1-2	NA	TGTGCCAGCAGCCCTGGAATTAGCAACTATGGCTACACCTTC	CASSPGISNYGYTF
TRBV15	TRBD1	TRBJ1-1	NA	TGTGCCACCAGCAGAGATAGGGGTCGGAGGGGGCTCGGGGGTGCTTTCTTT	CATSRDRGRRGLGGAFF
TRBV18	TRBD1	TRBJ2-1	NA	TGTGCCAGCTCACCGGTGACAGGGAATCCCTACAATGAGCAGTTCTTC	CASSPVTGNPYNEQFF
TRBV4-1	NA	TRBJ2-5	NA	TGCGCCAGCAGCCAGATGACAGAACAAGAGACCCAGTACTTC	CASSQMTEQETQYF
TRBV6-6	TRBD2	TRBJ2-1	few	TGTGCCAGCCTTGAGCGGGGGGGCTCCTACAATGAGCAGTTCTTC	CASLERGGSYNEQFF
TRBV5-1	NA	TRBJ2-1	NA	TGCGCCAGCAGCTTCTCTCGCCAGGGGTCCTACAATGAGCAGTTCTTC	CASSFSRQGSYNEQFF
TRBV10-3	TRBD2	TRBJ2-7	NA	TGTGCCACCACTAGCGGTGCCTACGAGCAGTACTTC	CATTSGAYEQYF
TRBV9	NA	TRBJ2-7	NA	TGTGCCAGCAGCGTAGAAGAAGTGGGAGACGAGCAGTACTTC	CASSVEEVGDEQYF
TRBV4-1	NA	TRBJ2-7	NA	TGCGCCAGCAGCCAAGAGCGGACAGTCCTCTCCTACGAGCAGTACTTC	CASSQERTVLSYEQYF
TRBV4-1	NA	TRBJ1-1	few	TGCGCCAGCAGCCAAGGCGGAGGCCCGGCGAACACTGAAGCTTTCTTT	CASSQGGGPANTEAFF
TRBV7-7	NA	TRBJ2-7	NA	TGTGCTAGCAGCTTAGGAACAGGGTCCTACGAGCAGTACTTC	CASSLGTGSYEQYF
TRBV5-4	TRBD2	TRBJ2-7	once	TGTGCCAGCAGCCCTATCGGACTAGCGGGGGCGTCCTACGAGCAGTACTTC	CASSPIGLAGASYEQYF
TRBV6-1	NA	TRBJ2-1	once	TGTGCCAGCATTCCTAGTGGCGGGTACAATGAGCAGTTCTTC	CASIPSGGYNEQFF
TRBV9	NA	TRBJ1-1	NA	TGTGCCAGCAGCTCTACCGGGGGTCTCACTGAAGCTTTCTTT	CASSSTGGLTEAFF
TRBV9	TRBD2	TRBJ2-7	NA	TGTGCCAGCAGCTTGGGACTAGCCACCTACGAGCAGTACTTC	CASSLGLATYEQYF
TRBV5-1	TRBD1	TRBJ2-6	NA	TGCGCCAGCAGATCACTTCCGGGACAGGGATTATCTGGGGCCAACGTCCTGACTTTC	CASRSLPGQGLSGANVLTF
TRBV15	NA	TRBJ2-1	once	TGTGCCACCAGCAGCGGGATGTCGTACAATGAGCAGTTCTTC	CATSSGMSYNEQFF